The 20 T cell receptor beta chains given below trace back to one sample, sequenced in a study of OX40 agonist ivuxolimab in advanced cancers. Receptors were amplified or captured by the immunoSEQ multiplex PCR assay. Held by TCRdb, this immuneACCESS table contains in-frame sequences only and omits some clones. Under half of the omission traces to an unresolved V gene where checked; the cause of the rest is unknown. The table for this sample lists about 79,000 clones; around 80% of them were counted only once. Approximately 0.51% of the sample goes to the ten largest clones. Sequenced here: CD4+ or CD8+ T cells sorted from blood, sampled in a trial of the OX40 agonist ivuxolimab. All receptors come from an adult with an advanced solid tumor such as melanoma, head and neck, liver or kidney cancer.

This CDR3 reads CASRWGTGGLRGEKLFF. The CDR3 nucleotides read TGTGCCAGCCGGTGGGGGACAGGGGGCTTGAGAGGTGAAAAACTGTTTTTT. This chain links TRBV28 with TRBJ1-4, with TRBD1 matching 12 bases. The ends lost 8 bases at V and 7 bases at J; junction bases unmatched: 14. CDR3 size: 17 residues. Germline values: CDR1 MDHEN, CDR2 SYDVKM.

The rearrangement uses TRBV7-5 and TRBJ2-3. TRBV7-5 is marked as a pseudogene. The CDR3 is 15 residues long. The CDR3 nucleotides are TGTGCCAGAAGCCGCCGACGAGCTAGCACAGATACGCAGTATTTT. Its translation is CARSRRRASTDTQYF.

V and J are TRBV28 and TRBJ2-5; no definite D call. The CDR3 length is 12 residues. V was clipped by 2 bases and J by 9 bases, with 10 bases between them. Germline CDR1 is MDHEN and CDR2 is SYDVKM. The CDR3 spells CASSLPGSPQYF. The CDR3 bases are TGTGCCAGCAGTTTACCCGGTTCGCCCCAGTACTTC.

This clone was detected once. The genes are TRBV7-9 and TRBJ2-6, with a weak D call TRBD1 (6 bases). Germline V gene data show CDR1 as SEHNR and CDR2 as FQNEAQ (reference sequence). With 3 bases removed from V and 0 bases from J, the gap between germline ends came to 18 bases. The CDR3 totals 19 residues. This CDR3 reads CASSFGSTGVGSGANVLTF. The CDR3 coding sequence is TGTGCCAGCAGCTTTGGGTCGACAGGTGTTGGCTCTGGGGCCAACGTCCTGACTTTC.

The rearrangement uses TRBV5-1 and TRBJ2-1; D is unclear. V was cut by 1 base and J by 4 bases, with 9 bases left in between. The CDR3 spans 14 residues. Germline V gene sequence: CDR1 SGHRS, CDR2 YFSETQ. The CDR3 bases are TGCGCCAGCAGCTTGACCGGGCCTTACAATGAGCAGTTCTTC. Amino acids: CASSLTGPYNEQFF.

The chain employs TRBV6-5 and TRBJ1-2; D remains ambiguous. The CDR3 has 12 amino acids. Looked up from germline, CDR1 is MNHEY and CDR2 is SVGAGI. Trimming pared 5 bases from V and 4 bases from J, leaving 8 bases between. CDR3 coding DNA: TGTGCCAGCAGTGAAAACCGCTATGGCTACACCTTC. This gives the protein CASSENRYGYTF.

The V gene is TRBV28, the J gene TRBJ1-1; D is possibly TRBD1 (5 bases). Germline lookup yields CDR1 MDHEN and CDR2 SYDVKM. Trimming took off 7 bases at V and 7 bases at J, with 16 bases between the two ends. This CDR3 is built from 13 residues. CDR3 protein: CASTLIGGIEAFF. CDR3 sequence (DNA): TGTGCCAGCACTCTTATTGGGGGGATTGAAGCTTTCTTT. The full variable domain, completed using reference TRBV28 and TRBJ1-1, is DVKVTQSSRYLVKRTGEKVFLECVQDMDHENMFWYRQDPGLGLRLIYFSYDVKMKEKGDIPEGYSVSREKKERFSLILESASTNQTSMYLCASTLIGGIEAFFGQGTRLTVV.

This chain connects TRBV19 to TRBJ2-7; 7 bases agree with TRBD1. V lost 6 bases to trimming and J lost 5 bases; unmatched junction nucleotides: 10. The CDR3 has 14 amino acids. Germline lookup yields CDR1 LNHDA and CDR2 SQIVND (reference sequence). The CDR3 region has the DNA TGTGCCAGTAGCCGGGCGGACAGGTTGAACGAGCAGTACTTC. Encoded protein: CASSRADRLNEQYF.

The count of this clone is one. The V call is TRBV6-6, the J call TRBJ1-6; maybe TRBD1 (6 bases). This CDR3 is built from 16 residues. The V and J ends lost 8 bases and 0 bases respectively, with 14 bases between them. Germline-derived CDR1 and CDR2 are MNHNY and SVGAGI (reference sequence). The CDR3 region has the DNA TGTGCCAGCCTTAAGATAGGGGGCTCCTATAATTCACCCCTCCACTTT. Translated, it gives CASLKIGGSYNSPLHF.

A note on this clone: Other DNA sequences from this sample encode an identical CDR3 as well. V gene TRBV11-2 combines with J gene TRBJ1-2, with D unclear. The length of the CDR3 is 13 residues. Trimming cost V 0 bases and J 3 bases, with 5 bases left between them. Germline V gene data show CDR1 as SGHAT and CDR2 as FQNNGV. CDR3 nucleotides: TGTGCCAGCAGCTTAGATCGGGACTATGGCTACACCTTC. Translating it yields CASSLDRDYGYTF.

The rearrangement joins TRBV7-2 to TRBJ2-5; TRBD1 matches at 9 bases. The CDR3 has 14 residues. V lost 5 bases to trimming and J lost 1 base; unmatched junction nucleotides: 2. CDR1 SGHTA and CDR2 FQGNSA come from the germline V gene. The CDR3 spells CASSQQGAQETQYF. The CDR3 region has the DNA TGTGCCAGCAGCCAACAGGGGGCCCAAGAGACCCAGTACTTC.

This clone was picked up one time. V usage is TRBV18 and J usage is TRBJ1-2; maybe TRBD1 (5 bases). V lost 4 bases and J lost 4, with 16 bases in between. The CDR3 is 15 residues long. The germline CDR1 and CDR2 sequences are KGHSH and LQKENI. The CDR3 region is CASSRDSSSLYGYTF. CDR3 bases: TGTGCCAGCTCACGAGACAGCTCGAGTCTCTATGGCTACACCTTC.

The V gene is TRBV5-6, the J gene TRBJ2-4; D remains unclear. This CDR3 comprises 14 residues. The germline V gene encodes CDR1 SGHDT and CDR2 YYEEEE. Deletions cut 0 bases from V and 4 bases from J, with 8 bases between. The CDR3 spells CASSLVAAKNIQYF. The CDR3 DNA follows: TGTGCCAGCAGCTTGGTGGCAGCGAAAAACATTCAGTACTTC.

This chain links TRBV5-3 with TRBJ2-5; D possibly uses TRBD1 or TRBD2 (5 bases each). TRBV5-3 counts as an open reading frame of uncertain function. The CDR3 covers 21 residues. V was trimmed by 4 bases and J by 0 bases, leaving 31 bases between them. DNA of the CDR3: TGTGCCAGAAGCATCTCCCGTGGGGCCCTGAGGGGCCGAATGTACCAAGAGACCCAGTACTTC. Residues: CARSISRGALRGRMYQETQYF.

The sample holds a few counts of this clone. For the CDR3, the DNA is TGTGCCAGCAGGAGCGGCGGGAGAAATGAGCAGTTCTTC. It codes for CASRSGGRNEQFF. The chain recombines TRBV28 with TRBJ2-1, with TRBD2 matching 7 bases. The CDR3 totals 13 residues. Unmatched junction bases numbered 6, after V lost 6 bases and J lost 7 bases. The germline V gene encodes CDR1 MDHEN and CDR2 SYDVKM.

V is TRBV6-1 and J is TRBJ1-5; D possibly corresponds to TRBD1 (6 bases). The germline V and J ends were trimmed by 1 base and 13 bases, with 17 bases remaining between them. CDR1 MNHNS and CDR2 SASEGT come from the germline V gene. The CDR3 runs to 14 residues. This CDR3 reads CASSEDAGFRGQHF. CDR3 in DNA: TGTGCCAGCAGTGAAGATGCGGGGTTCAGGGGTCAGCATTTT.

The chain employs TRBV28 and TRBJ2-1; possible D gene TRBD1, 6 bases. Germline-derived CDR1 and CDR2 are MDHEN and SYDVKM. The CDR3 runs 15 residues. The V end lost 7 bases, the J end lost 6 bases, and 19 bases lay between the germline ends. The CDR3 sequence: CASISRGHYGNEQFF. The CDR3 DNA follows: TGTGCCAGCATTTCGAGGGGACACTACGGCAATGAGCAGTTCTTC.

J is TRBJ1-5 and V is TRBV20-1; D is ambiguous. The CDR3 is made up of 11 amino acids. Looked up from germline, CDR1 is DFQATT and CDR2 is SNEGSKA (reference sequence). Trimming shortened V by 4 bases and J by 9 bases, and 10 bases separated the two germline ends. CDR3 sequence (DNA): TGCAGTGCTACCGATTTGGGGCCCCAGCATTTT. It translates to CSATDLGPQHF.

V usage is TRBV29-1 and J usage is TRBJ1-2; TRBD1 matches at 8 bases. The CDR3 contains 12 residues. With 6 bases clipped from V and 2 bases from J, the junction kept 2 bases outside the gene matches. CDR1 and CDR2 (germline): SQVTM, ANQGSEA. DNA of the CDR3: TGCAGCGTGGACAGGGTCAACTATGGCTACACCTTC. The encoded protein is CSVDRVNYGYTF.

V gene TRBV6-6 combines with J gene TRBJ1-4; TRBD1 matches 7 bases. CDR3 size: 15 residues. V trimming: 5 bases; J trimming: 3 bases; junction bases outside the gene matches: 6. Germline CDR1 reads MNHNY; CDR2 reads SVGAGI (reference sequence). As DNA, the CDR3 is TGTGCCAGCAGTGATCACAGGGGCGCTAATGAAAAACTGTTTTTT. Its translation: CASSDHRGANEKLFF.